Shown below are 26 T cell receptor beta chains from a single sample sequenced in a study of T-cell reconstitution after alpha-beta-depleted transplantation in children. Unique molecular identifiers were incorporated during preparation of the TCRbeta library. Each CDR3 protein gets one entry after TCRdb re-called the PCR reads with MiXCR. In the table there are hundreds of thousands of distinct CDR3 sequences, about a tenth of which are singletons. The source was PBMCs from the stem cell graft donor, collected from the stem cell graft. All receptors come from a human donor who donated a stem cell graft to a child with SCID.

This clonotype was detected a few times. The rearrangement joins TRBV10-1 to TRBJ1-1; D remains unclear. Germline-derived CDR1 and CDR2 are WNHNN and SYGVQD (reference sequence). V was shortened by 0 bases and J by 2 bases, with 16 bases between the two germline ends. This CDR3 is built from 17 residues. The CDR3 DNA sequence: TGCGCCAGCAGTGAGTCGAGTCGGGTAGGGCCTAACACTGAAGCTTTCTTT. It yields the protein CASSESSRVGPNTEAFF.

Many counts were recorded for this clonotype. This chain uses TRBV25-1 with TRBJ2-5; D is perhaps TRBD2 (5 bases). Germline V lookup: CDR1 MGHDK, CDR2 SYGVNS. The CDR3 length is 13 residues. With 0 bases removed from V and 5 bases from J, the gap between germline ends came to 7 bases. For the CDR3, the DNA is TGTGCCAGCAGTGAATACGGGGTTGAGACCCAGTACTTC. Encoded protein: CASSEYGVETQYF. The full variable domain, in which reference TRBV25-1 and TRBJ2-5 provide the parts outside the CDR3, is EADIYQTPRYLVIGTGKKITLECSQTMGHDKMYWYQQDPGMELHLIHYSYGVNSTEKGDLSSESTVSRIRTEHFPLTLESARPSHTSQYLCASSEYGVETQYFGPGTRLLVL.

In its sample, this clonotype was seen once. CDR3 residues: CSASRTGGTEAFF. In DNA, the CDR3 is TGCAGTGCTTCCCGGACAGGGGGAACTGAAGCTTTCTTT. The rearrangement links TRBV20-1 to TRBJ1-1, with 10 bases identical to TRBD1. The germline CDR1 and CDR2 sequences are DFQATT and SNEGSKA (reference sequence). The J segment lost 5 bases and the V segment lost 5 bases, leaving 5 bases of the junction unmatched. The CDR3 extends over 13 amino acids.

This sequence joins TRBV27 and TRBJ2-2; D possibly corresponds to TRBD1 (5 bases). Germline assignment: CDR1 MNHEY and CDR2 SMNVEV (reference sequence). Trimming stripped 5 bases from V and 4 bases from J, with 11 bases between. CDR3 length: 14 residues. The CDR3 DNA is TGTGCCAGCAGTAATAGGGGCTTCACCGGGGAGCTGTTTTTT. This translates into CASSNRGFTGELFF.

This clonotype was recorded many times. The V and J genes are TRBV6-5 and TRBJ1-6; TRBD1 might be the D (5 bases). Trimming shortened V by 4 bases and J by 7 bases, and 14 bases separated the two germline ends. The CDR3 runs 15 residues. Per germline, CDR1 MNHEY and CDR2 SVGAGI. The chain's CDR3 is CASSSWVGGNSPLHF. The DNA for the CDR3 is TGTGCCAGCAGTTCTTGGGTGGGGGGAAATTCACCCCTCCACTTT.

The V and J genes are TRBV12-3 or TRBV12-4 and TRBJ1-6; maybe TRBD1 (5 bases). CDR3 length equals 15 residues. Trimming took off 5 bases at V and 7 bases at J, with 15 bases between the two ends. The CDR3 is CASSARHGANSPLHF. The CDR3 DNA reads as TGTGCCAGCAGTGCGAGACATGGGGCCAATTCACCCCTCCACTTT.

This clonotype turned up a few times. V and J are TRBV6-5 and TRBJ1-2; TRBD1 matches at 7 bases. Germline V CDR1 and CDR2: MNHEY, SVGAGI. This CDR3 has 15 amino acids. Trimming at V came to 3 bases and at J to 7 bases, leaving 11 bases not matched to a gene. CDR3 DNA sequence: TGTGCCAGCAGTTATTCCCAGACAGGGAAGGGTGGCTACACCTTC. It yields the protein CASSYSQTGKGGYTF.

The chain couples TRBV4-1 to TRBJ2-7, with D unresolved. The CDR3 extends over 13 amino acids. With 4 bases removed from V and 5 bases from J, the gap between germline ends came to 12 bases. Per germline, CDR1 MGHRA and CDR2 YSYEKL. CDR3 nucleotides: TGCGCCAGCAGCCTCCTAGTATACCACGAGCAGTACTTC. It yields the protein CASSLLVYHEQYF.

The sample holds many counts of this clonotype. The genes are TRBV5-1 and TRBJ1-1, with a possible D match to TRBD1 (5 bases). Germline CDR1 reads SGHRS; CDR2 reads YFSETQ. V was trimmed by 4 bases and J by 0 bases, leaving 13 bases between them. This CDR3 region has 15 residues. CDR3 sequence reads: CASSLGGSMNTEAFF. The CDR3 DNA sequence: TGCGCCAGCAGCCTGGGGGGGTCGATGAACACTGAAGCTTTCTTT. The variable domain in full, with the rest retrieved from reference TRBV5-1 and TRBJ1-1, is KAGVTQTPRYLIKTRGQQVTLSCSPISGHRSVSWYQQTPGQGLQFLFEYFSETQRNKGNFPGRFSGRQFSNSRSEMNVSTLELGDSALYLCASSLGGSMNTEAFFGQGTRLTVV.

This clonotype was detected many times. The chain employs TRBV12-3 or TRBV12-4 and TRBJ2-1, with a weak D call TRBD1 (5 bases). This CDR3 has 12 residues. Between the trimmed V and J ends, which lost 6 bases and 7 bases, there was a span of 10 bases. The CDR3 is CASRARVNEQFF. As DNA, the CDR3 is TGTGCCAGCAGAGCCAGGGTAAATGAGCAGTTCTTC.

This clonotype was found many times. V gene TRBV7-3 combines with J gene TRBJ1-1; D is unresolved. Trimming took off 2 bases at V and 5 bases at J, with 9 bases between the two ends. The V gene's germline CDR1 is SGHTA and CDR2 FQGTGA. This CDR3 has 13 residues. The CDR3 nucleotides are TGTGCCAGCAGCTTAGACCGCGGAACTGAAGCTTTCTTT. Protein product: CASSLDRGTEAFF.

This clonotype was seen at least ten times. The chain is built from TRBV3-1 and TRBJ2-6; the match to TRBD2 covers 7 bases. Germline assignment: CDR1 LGHDT and CDR2 YNNKEL (reference sequence). The CDR3 runs 18 residues. The V segment lost 6 bases and the J segment 0 bases; nucleotides outside the gene matches: 11. CDR3: CASSYSVRDYSGANVLTF. The CDR3 nucleotides read TGTGCCAGCAGTTACTCAGTCAGGGACTACTCTGGGGCCAACGTCCTGACTTTC.

This chain links TRBV4-1 with TRBJ2-2; 8 bases match TRBD1. The CDR3 extends over 16 amino acids. The V and J ends lost 0 bases and 3 bases, in that order; junction bases with no gene match: 3. Germline V gene sequence: CDR1 MGHRA, CDR2 YSYEKL. CDR3 coding DNA: TGCGCCAGCAGCCAAGAACCAGGGGGCTACACCGGGGAGCTGTTTTTT. Protein sequence: CASSQEPGGYTGELFF.

The gene calls are TRBV12-3 or TRBV12-4 and TRBJ1-5; unclear D gene. The CDR3 has 14 residues. V dropped 3 bases and J dropped 0 bases, with 6 bases sitting between them. CDR3 sequence reads: CASSFWTSNQPQHF. CDR3 DNA: TGTGCCAGCAGTTTCTGGACTAGCAATCAGCCCCAGCATTTT.

The sample holds a few counts of this clonotype. V and J are TRBV12-3 or TRBV12-4 and TRBJ1-5; a possible D gene is TRBD1 (6 bases). Trimming shortened V by 6 bases and J by 4 bases, and 13 bases separated the two germline ends. The CDR3 covers 14 residues. The CDR3 bases are TGTGCCAGCAGACAGGGAACGGCGAATCAGCCCCAGCATTTT. Translating gives CASRQGTANQPQHF.

This clonotype has just a few counts. The rearrangement links TRBV20-1 to TRBJ2-2, with 9 bases lining up with TRBD1. The CDR3 is 14 amino acids. CDR1 is DFQATT and CDR2 is SNEGSKA in the germline V gene (reference sequence). J was trimmed by 5 bases and V by 3 bases; bases with no gene match: 4. CDR3 coding DNA: TGCAGTGCTAGGGGGACAGGGTCTACCGGGGAGCTGTTTTTT. Amino acid sequence: CSARGTGSTGELFF.

This clonotype was detected only a few times. This rearrangement joins TRBV11-2 to TRBJ2-5; D is uncertain. Germline V gives CDR1 SGHAT, CDR2 FQNNGV. V lost 5 bases and J lost 5, with 12 bases in between. The CDR3 runs to 13 residues. The CDR3 nucleotides are TGTGCCAGCAGCCCGACATACGTGGAGACCCAGTACTTC. Translation gives CASSPTYVETQYF.

In this sample, this clonotype turned up a few times. The chain couples TRBV5-1 to TRBJ2-1; no firm D call. The germline V and J ends were trimmed by 3 bases and 8 bases, with 9 bases remaining between them. This CDR3 comprises 12 residues. CDR1 is SGHRS and CDR2 is YFSETQ in the germline V gene. CDR3 loop: CASSSIGDEQFF. The CDR3 DNA sequence: TGCGCCAGCAGCTCCATTGGGGATGAGCAGTTCTTC.

The chain uses TRBV20-1 and TRBJ2-3; D call uncertain. CDR1 and CDR2 from the germline V gene are DFQATT and SNEGSKA (reference sequence). Trimming left V 2 bases short and J 0 bases short, with 6 bases between. This CDR3 is 13 amino acids long. CDR3 residues: CSARMASTDTQYF. As DNA, the CDR3 is TGCAGTGCTAGAATGGCTAGCACAGATACGCAGTATTTT.

This chain uses TRBV7-6 with TRBJ2-1, with a weak D call TRBD2 (6 bases). V was cut by 1 base and J by 7 bases, with 14 bases left in between. The V gene's germline CDR1 is SGHVS and CDR2 FNYEAQ. The CDR3 sequence is 15 residues long. CDR3 nucleotide sequence: TGTGCCAGCAGCTTAGGGGCAGGGACTGGAAATGAGCAGTTCTTC. Translating gives CASSLGAGTGNEQFF.

A few counts support this clonotype. The chain is built from TRBV7-8 and TRBJ2-5; the D gene is possibly TRBD2 (5 bases). The length of the CDR3 is 14 residues. V gave up 3 bases and J gave up 3 bases, with 11 bases separating them. CDR1 and CDR2 (germline): SGHVS, FQNEAQ. The CDR3 nucleotides are TGTGCCAGCAGCTTTCGGACTGACAAAGAGACCCAGTACTTC. Its translation: CASSFRTDKETQYF.

This clonotype was observed a few times. The chain uses TRBV11-2 and TRBJ2-5; D unclear. Trimming left V 3 bases short and J 1 base short, with 12 bases between. Germline CDR1 SGHAT, CDR2 FQNNGV. CDR3 length equals 15 residues. The CDR3 sequence: CASSFNKGIQETQYF. CDR3 in DNA: TGTGCCAGCAGCTTTAACAAGGGAATCCAAGAGACCCAGTACTTC.

This clonotype was recorded many times. V is TRBV2 and J is TRBJ2-2; D gene ambiguous. The CDR3 sequence is 13 residues long. The V end was cut by 8 bases, the J end by 5 bases, with 12 bases between. Germline V gene lookup returns CDR1 SNHLY and CDR2 FYNNEI. CDR3: CASQWGLTGELFF. DNA of the CDR3: TGTGCCAGCCAATGGGGTTTAACCGGGGAGCTGTTTTTT.

This clonotype appeared a few times. The chain is built from TRBV11-2 and TRBJ2-5, with TRBD1 identical over 12 bases. V shed 5 bases, J shed 2 bases, and the junction held 6 bases outside the gene matches. Germline loops: CDR1 SGHAT, CDR2 FQNNGV. CDR3 length: 16 residues. The DNA for the CDR3 is TGTGCCAGCAGCCCGGGACAGGGGGCGAGGCAAGAGACCCAGTACTTC. Protein: CASSPGQGARQETQYF.

The CDR3 DNA reads as TGTGCCAGCAGGCCCTTAGGCCCCTATGGCTACACCTTC. It is translated as CASRPLGPYGYTF. The chain employs TRBV7-9 and TRBJ1-2, with D unresolved. CDR1 is SEHNR, CDR2 FQNEAQ, per germline (reference sequence). The CDR3 is 13 residues long. V lost 6 bases and J lost 4, with 12 bases in between.

The sample holds many counts of this clonotype. The V gene is TRBV5-1, the J gene TRBJ2-1; a possible D gene is TRBD2 (6 bases). The CDR3 is made up of 17 amino acids. The germline V and J ends were trimmed by 3 bases and 0 bases, with 16 bases remaining between them. Per germline, CDR1 SGHRS and CDR2 YFSETQ. This CDR3 reads CASSSYSLASSYNEQFF. CDR3 coding DNA: TGCGCCAGCAGCTCCTATTCGCTAGCGAGCTCCTACAATGAGCAGTTCTTC.